The 8 T cell receptor beta chains listed next were all sequenced from one sample in a study of blood T cells in healthy people across ages. Primed by a sample-barcoded 5' primer and a J-beta primer mix, a second PCR proceeded for 7 to 11 cycles. From the 5' RACE reads, TCRdb called clonotypes with MiXCR, one entry per CDR3 protein. The table records 1.5 million to 2 million distinct CDR3 sequences, under 30% of them present only once. The sequencing sample was made of blood. Receptors originate from a young woman in good health.

As concerns this clonotype: One end of the junction varies from germline; a read error may be responsible. The CDR3 DNA follows: TGTGCCAGCAGTGAAGTGAAGGCGGGGGGCTGCACCTTC. Amino acid sequence: CASSEVKAGGCTF. V is TRBV2 and J is TRBJ1-2; TRBD1 might be the D (6 bases). This CDR3 contains 13 residues. Germline CDR1 and CDR2: SNHLY and FYNNEI.

This clonotype was counted between two and nine times. The chain has TRBV6-1 and TRBJ2-5, with TRBD2 matching over 7 bases. This CDR3 contains 16 residues. The V gene's germline CDR1 is MNHNS and CDR2 SASEGT. Trimming took 4 bases from V and 4 from J; bases not matched to a gene: 12. The CDR3 sequence is CASSGYRAGDRETQYF. CDR3 bases: TGTGCCAGCAGTGGGTATCGTGCGGGGGACCGAGAGACCCAGTACTTC.

This clonotype occurred a few times. The rearrangement links TRBV6-5 to TRBJ1-5, with unresolved D. Trimming pared 4 bases from V and 4 bases from J, leaving 8 bases between. The CDR3 has 13 residues. Germline V CDR1 and CDR2: MNHEY, SVGAGI. The CDR3 reads CASSSRENQPQHF. CDR3 nucleotide sequence: TGTGCCAGCAGTTCAAGGGAGAATCAGCCCCAGCATTTT.

Only a few counts were recorded for this clonotype. The chain is built from TRBV20-1 and TRBJ2-3, with 10 bases fitting TRBD1. Trimming cost V 5 bases and J 2 bases; bases outside gene matches: 13. This CDR3 region has 17 residues. The germline V gene has CDR1 DFQATT and CDR2 SNEGSKA (reference sequence). CDR3: CSAPPADRGGYTDTQYF. The CDR3 DNA follows: TGCAGTGCTCCGCCCGCGGACAGGGGGGGGTACACAGATACGCAGTATTTT.

The rearrangement joins TRBV27 to TRBJ2-7; D is undetermined. This CDR3 has 14 residues. Germline V gives CDR1 MNHEY, CDR2 SMNVEV (reference sequence). V shed 3 bases and J shed 2 bases, with 11 bases lying between them. The CDR3 region is CASSLYPGPYEQYF. The CDR3 DNA reads TGTGCCAGCAGTTTGTATCCGGGCCCCTACGAGCAGTACTTC.

This clonotype was found many times. The chain is built from TRBV6-6 and TRBJ2-5; TRBD1 aligns across 7 bases. The germline CDR1 and CDR2 sequences are MNHNY and SVGAGI (reference sequence). This CDR3 has 15 amino acids. Germline trimming cut 4 bases from V and 7 bases from J; bases unmatched to any gene: 12. The CDR3 DNA sequence: TGTGCCAGCAGTTCACCCGGAGGACAGGCCGGGACCCAGTACTTC. Its translation is CASSSPGGQAGTQYF.

This clonotype came up many times. The chain combines TRBV4-2 with TRBJ2-7; 11 nucleotides line up with TRBD2. Germline CDR1 and CDR2: LGHNA and YNFKEQ. The length of the CDR3 is 18 residues. The V segment lost 5 bases and the J segment 4 bases; nucleotides outside the gene matches: 16. CDR3 sequence (DNA): TGTGCCAGCAGCTCCCAAGTGGTAGCGGGGGGGCTGGGATACGAGCAGTACTTC. Translation: CASSSQVVAGGLGYEQYF.

This clonotype was seen at least ten times. V usage is TRBV29-1 and J usage is TRBJ2-1, with D perhaps matching TRBD1 (6 bases). This CDR3 has 12 residues. CDR1 is SQVTM, CDR2 ANQGSEA, per germline. V gave up 0 bases and J gave up 8 bases, with 8 bases separating them. This CDR3 is CSVEDGGYEQFF. CDR3 sequence (DNA): TGCAGCGTTGAAGATGGGGGCTATGAGCAGTTCTTC.